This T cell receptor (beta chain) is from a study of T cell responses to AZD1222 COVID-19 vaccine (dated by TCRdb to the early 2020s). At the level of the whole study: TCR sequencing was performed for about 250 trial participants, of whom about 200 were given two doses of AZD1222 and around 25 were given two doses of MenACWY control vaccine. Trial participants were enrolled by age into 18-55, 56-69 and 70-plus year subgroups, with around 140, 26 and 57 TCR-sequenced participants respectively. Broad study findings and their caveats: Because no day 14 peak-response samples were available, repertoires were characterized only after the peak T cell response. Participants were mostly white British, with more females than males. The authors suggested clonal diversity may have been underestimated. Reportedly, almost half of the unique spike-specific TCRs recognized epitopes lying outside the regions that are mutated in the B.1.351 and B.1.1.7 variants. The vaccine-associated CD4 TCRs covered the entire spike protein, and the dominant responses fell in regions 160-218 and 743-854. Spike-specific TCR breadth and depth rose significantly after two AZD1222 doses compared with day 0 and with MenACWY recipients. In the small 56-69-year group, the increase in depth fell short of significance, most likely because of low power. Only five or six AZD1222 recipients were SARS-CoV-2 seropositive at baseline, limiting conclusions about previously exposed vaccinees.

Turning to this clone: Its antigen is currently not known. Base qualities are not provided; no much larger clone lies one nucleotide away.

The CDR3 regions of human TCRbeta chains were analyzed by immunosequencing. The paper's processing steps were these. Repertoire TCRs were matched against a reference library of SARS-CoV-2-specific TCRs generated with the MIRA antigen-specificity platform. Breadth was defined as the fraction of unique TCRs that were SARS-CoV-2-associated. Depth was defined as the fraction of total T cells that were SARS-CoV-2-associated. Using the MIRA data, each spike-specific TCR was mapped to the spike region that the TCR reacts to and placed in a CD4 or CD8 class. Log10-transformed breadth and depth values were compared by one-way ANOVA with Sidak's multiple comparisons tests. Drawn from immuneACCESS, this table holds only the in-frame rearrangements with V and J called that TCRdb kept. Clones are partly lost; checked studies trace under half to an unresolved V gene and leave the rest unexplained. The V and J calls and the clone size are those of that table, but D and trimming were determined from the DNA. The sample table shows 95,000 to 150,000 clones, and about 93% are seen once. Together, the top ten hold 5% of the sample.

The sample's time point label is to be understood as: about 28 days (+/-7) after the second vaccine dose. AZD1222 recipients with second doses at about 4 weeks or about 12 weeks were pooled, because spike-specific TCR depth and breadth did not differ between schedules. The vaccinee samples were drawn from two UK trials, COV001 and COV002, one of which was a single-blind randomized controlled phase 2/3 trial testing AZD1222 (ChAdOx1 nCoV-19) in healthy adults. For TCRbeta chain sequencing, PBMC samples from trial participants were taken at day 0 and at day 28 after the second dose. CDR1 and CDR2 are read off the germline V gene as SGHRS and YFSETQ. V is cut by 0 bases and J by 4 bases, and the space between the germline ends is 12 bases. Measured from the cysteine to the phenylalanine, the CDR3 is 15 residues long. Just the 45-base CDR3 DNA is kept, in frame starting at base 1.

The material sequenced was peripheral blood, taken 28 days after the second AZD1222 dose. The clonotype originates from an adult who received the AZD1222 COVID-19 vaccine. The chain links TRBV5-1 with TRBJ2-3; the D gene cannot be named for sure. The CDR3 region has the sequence CASSLATPVADTQYF. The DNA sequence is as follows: TGCGCCAGCAGCTTGGCGACTCCCGTAGCAGATACGCAGTATTTT.